Listed below are T cell receptor beta chains from one sample, sequenced in a study of blood T cell repertoires in COVID-19. Sequencing was performed with immunoSEQ multiplex PCR; in TCRdb, only in-frame clones are kept and a portion is missing. This sample carries roughly 41,000 clones, about 90% of them seen once, and the ten largest clones take roughly 15%. The source material was peripheral blood. These receptor sequences come from a human donor in a cohort sampled during active COVID-19. Each CDR3 is given without its conserved first and last residue. The order of the fields is V gene, J gene, CDR3 protein.

TRBV28,TRBJ2-7,ASSGQMAGVFYEQY
TRBV6-2/TRBV6-3,TRBJ1-5,ASSMRTGTTGGPQH
TRBV9,TRBJ1-5,ASSARDREDQPQH
TRBV6-5,TRBJ2-7,ASSPSEGIFGEQY
TRBV9,TRBJ1-3,ASSVATENSGNTIY
TRBV27,TRBJ1-5,ASAGGFPQPQH
TRBV3-1/TRBV3-2,TRBJ2-7,ASSQGWGDEQY
TRBV27,TRBJ2-2,ASRKQANTGELF
TRBV28,TRBJ2-1,ASSRNKGVSYNEQF
TRBV7-9,TRBJ2-7,ASSPGLPEREQY